What follows describes a single TCR beta chain. The V end was cut by 2 bases, the J end by 5 bases, with 12 bases between. The CDR3 is 15 residues long. In germline, CDR1 is LGHNA, CDR2 YSLEER. This sample is part of a study of patients and donors after allogeneic stem cell transplantation. In TCRdb, the RT-PCR reads were re-called with MiXCR into one record per CDR3 protein. The sample carries hundreds of thousands of distinct CDR3 sequences, around two fifths recorded once. The receptor's source is a human donor who was either an allogeneic HSCT recipient or a stem cell or donor lymphocyte infusion donor (not recorded which). It is not recorded whose cells these are; they may come from a transplant donor. V usage is TRBV4-3 and J usage is TRBJ1-4, with D hard to call. Sequencing input: blood, either unsorted or a sorted T cell fraction (not recorded which). CDR3 residues: CASSQKSDPNEKLFF. CDR3 nucleotides: TGCGCCAGCAGCCAAAAGAGTGACCCAAATGAAAAACTGTTTTTT.